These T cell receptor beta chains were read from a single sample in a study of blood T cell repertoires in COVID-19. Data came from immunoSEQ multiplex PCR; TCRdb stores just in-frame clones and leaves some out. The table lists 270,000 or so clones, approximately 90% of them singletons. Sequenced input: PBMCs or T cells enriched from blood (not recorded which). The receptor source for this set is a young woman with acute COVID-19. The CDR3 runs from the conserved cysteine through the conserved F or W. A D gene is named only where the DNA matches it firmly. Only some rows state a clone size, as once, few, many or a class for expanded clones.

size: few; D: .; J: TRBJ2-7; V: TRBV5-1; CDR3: CASSLDKEQYF; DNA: TGCGCCAGCAGCTTGGACAAGGAGCAGTACTTC
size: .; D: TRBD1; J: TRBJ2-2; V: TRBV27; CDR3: CASWTGLGTGELFF; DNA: TGTGCCAGCTGGACAGGGCTGGGGACCGGGGAGCTGTTTTTT
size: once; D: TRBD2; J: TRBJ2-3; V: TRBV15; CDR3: CATRTSGRDTQYF; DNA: TGTGCCACCAGGACTAGCGGGAGGGATACGCAGTATTTT
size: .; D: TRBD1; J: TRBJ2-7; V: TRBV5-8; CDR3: CASSLGTGDVDEQYF; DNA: TGTGCCAGCAGCTTGGGGACAGGGGATGTAGACGAGCAGTACTTC
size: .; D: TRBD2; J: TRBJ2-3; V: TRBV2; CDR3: CASRGLASSTDTQYF; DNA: TGTGCCAGCAGAGGACTAGCCAGTAGCACAGATACGCAGTATTTT
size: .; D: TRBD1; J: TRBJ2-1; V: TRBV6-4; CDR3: CASSDPGQGRNEQFF; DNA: TGTGCCAGCAGTGACCCGGGACAGGGGAGAAATGAGCAGTTCTTC
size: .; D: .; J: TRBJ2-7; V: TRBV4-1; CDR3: CASSQVLQASYEQYF; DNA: TGCGCCAGCAGCCAAGTTCTGCAGGCGTCCTACGAGCAGTACTTC
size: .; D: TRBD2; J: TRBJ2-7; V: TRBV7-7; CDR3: CASSPGPGQAGAYEQYF; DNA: TGTGCCAGCAGCCCCGGCCCTGGACAAGCGGGAGCCTACGAGCAGTACTTC
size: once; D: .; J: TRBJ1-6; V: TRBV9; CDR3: CASSVANSPLHF; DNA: TGTGCCAGCAGCGTAGCAAATTCACCCCTCCACTTT
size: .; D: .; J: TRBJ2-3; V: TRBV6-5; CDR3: CASSYSALAGTDTQYF; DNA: TGTGCCAGCAGTTACTCGGCACTGGCGGGCACAGATACGCAGTATTTT
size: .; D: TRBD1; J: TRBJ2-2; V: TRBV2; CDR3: CASSDMGTGNTGELFF; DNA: TGTGCCAGCAGTGATATGGGGACAGGGAACACCGGGGAGCTGTTTTTT
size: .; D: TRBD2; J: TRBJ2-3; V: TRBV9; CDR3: CASSTPPGLETDTQYF; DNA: TGTGCCAGCAGCACCCCCCCGGGACTAGAGACAGATACGCAGTATTTT
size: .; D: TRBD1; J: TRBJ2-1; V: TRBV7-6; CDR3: CASSLSGQGYEQFF; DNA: TGTGCCAGCAGCTTATCCGGACAGGGATATGAGCAGTTCTTC
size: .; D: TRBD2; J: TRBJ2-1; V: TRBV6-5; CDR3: CASRRLAGDNEQFF; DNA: TGTGCCAGCAGGAGACTAGCGGGAGACAATGAGCAGTTCTTC
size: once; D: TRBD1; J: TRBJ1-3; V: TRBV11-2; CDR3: CASSLDKFRGREWTIYF; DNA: TGTGCCAGCAGCTTAGACAAATTCAGGGGGCGAGAATGGACCATATATTTT
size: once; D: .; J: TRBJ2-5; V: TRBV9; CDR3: CASTGPGVGTQYF; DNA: TGTGCCAGCACCGGACCGGGAGTGGGGACCCAGTACTTC
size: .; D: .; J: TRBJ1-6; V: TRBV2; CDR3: CASRALGLSNSPLHF; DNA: TGTGCCAGCAGGGCGTTGGGGCTTTCCAATTCACCCCTCCACTTT
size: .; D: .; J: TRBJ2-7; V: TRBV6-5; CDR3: CASSYYRVAPREQYF; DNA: TGTGCCAGCAGTTACTACAGGGTAGCCCCTCGCGAGCAGTACTTC
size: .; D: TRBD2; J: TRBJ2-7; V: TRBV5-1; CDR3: CASSSGTSDTYEQYF; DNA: TGCGCCAGCAGCTCCGGGACTAGCGATACCTACGAGCAGTACTTC
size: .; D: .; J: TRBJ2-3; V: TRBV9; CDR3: CASSVTAREADTQYF; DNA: TGTGCCAGCAGCGTAACGGCGAGGGAGGCAGATACGCAGTATTTT
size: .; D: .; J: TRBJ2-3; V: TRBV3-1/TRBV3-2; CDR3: CASSQVTGADTQYF; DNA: TGTGCCAGCAGCCAAGTGACGGGAGCAGATACGCAGTATTTT
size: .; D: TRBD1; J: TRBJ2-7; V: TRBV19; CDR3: CASSIAGDRAAYEQYF; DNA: TGTGCCAGTAGTATAGCAGGGGACAGGGCGGCCTACGAGCAGTACTTC
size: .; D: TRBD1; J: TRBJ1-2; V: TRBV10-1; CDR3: CARGTAFNYGYTF; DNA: TGCGCCCGAGGGACAGCATTTAACTATGGCTACACCTTC
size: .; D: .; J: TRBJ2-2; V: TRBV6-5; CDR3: CASSKDSHIGELFF; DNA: TGTGCCAGCAGTAAGGACAGTCACATCGGGGAGCTGTTTTTT
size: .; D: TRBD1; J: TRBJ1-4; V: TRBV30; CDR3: CAWSVPQGDTEKLFF; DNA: TGTGCCTGGAGTGTACCCCAGGGGGATACTGAAAAACTGTTTTTT
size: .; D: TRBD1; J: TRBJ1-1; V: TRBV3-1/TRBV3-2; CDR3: CASSSLTGMRDTEAFF; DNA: TGTGCCAGCAGCTCATTGACAGGGATGAGGGACACTGAAGCTTTCTTT
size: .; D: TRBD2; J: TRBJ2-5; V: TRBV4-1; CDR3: CASSQDELAGGWETQYF; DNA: TGCGCCAGCAGCCAAGATGAACTAGCGGGAGGGTGGGAGACCCAGTACTTC
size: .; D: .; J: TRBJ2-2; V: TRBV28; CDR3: CASSSTSSENTGELFF; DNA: TGTGCCAGCAGTTCTACTTCTAGCGAAAACACCGGGGAGCTGTTTTTT
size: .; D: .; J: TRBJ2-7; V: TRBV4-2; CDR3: CASSQYDGSSYEQYF; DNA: TGTGCCAGCAGCCAATATGACGGGTCTTCCTACGAGCAGTACTTC
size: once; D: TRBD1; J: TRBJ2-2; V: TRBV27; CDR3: CASGQGNFGTGELFF; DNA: TGTGCCAGCGGACAGGGTAATTTTGGGACCGGGGAGCTGTTTTTT
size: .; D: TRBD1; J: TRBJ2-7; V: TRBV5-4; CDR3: CASSRNPGQGTYEQYF; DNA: TGTGCCAGCAGCCGGAATCCGGGACAGGGAACCTACGAGCAGTACTTC
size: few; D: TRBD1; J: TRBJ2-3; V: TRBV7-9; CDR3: CASSSGQGPDTQYF; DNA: TGTGCCAGCAGCTCGGGACAGGGCCCAGATACGCAGTATTTT
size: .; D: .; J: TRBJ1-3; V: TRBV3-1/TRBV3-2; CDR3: CASSQGSHSGNTIYF; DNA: TGTGCCAGCAGCCAAGGGTCACACTCTGGAAACACCATATATTTT
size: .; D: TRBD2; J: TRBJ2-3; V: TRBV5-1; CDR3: CASSDSSGMDTQYF; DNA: TGCGCCAGCAGCGACTCTAGCGGGATGGATACGCAGTATTTT